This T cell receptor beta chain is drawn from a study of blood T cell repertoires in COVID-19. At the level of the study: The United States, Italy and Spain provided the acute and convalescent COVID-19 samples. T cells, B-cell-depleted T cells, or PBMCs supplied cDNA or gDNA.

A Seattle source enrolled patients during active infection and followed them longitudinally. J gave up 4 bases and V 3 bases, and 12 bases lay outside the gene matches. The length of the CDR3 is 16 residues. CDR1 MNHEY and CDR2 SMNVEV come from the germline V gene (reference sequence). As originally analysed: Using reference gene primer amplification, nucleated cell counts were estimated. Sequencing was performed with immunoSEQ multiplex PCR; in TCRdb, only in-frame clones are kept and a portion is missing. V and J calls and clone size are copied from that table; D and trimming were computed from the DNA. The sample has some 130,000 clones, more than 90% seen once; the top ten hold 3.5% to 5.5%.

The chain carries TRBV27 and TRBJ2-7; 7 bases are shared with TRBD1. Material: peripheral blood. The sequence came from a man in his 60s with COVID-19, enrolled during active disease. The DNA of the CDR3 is TGTGCCAGCAGTTTCGACAGGGATGTCGCCCTTTACGAGCAGTACTTC. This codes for CASSFDRDVALYEQYF.